What follows is one T cell receptor beta chain and its context. What it binds is unknown. This sample is part of a study of blood T cells in healthy people across ages. Overall study results and limits: Estimated diversity that came from one million T cells was considered an underestimate.

Germline V CDR1 and CDR2: DFQATT, SNEGSKA (reference sequence). This CDR3 is built from 13 residues. The ends were cut back, 6 bases at V and 4 bases at J, with 15 bases in the middle. A second PCR, run for roughly 7 to 12 cycles, used a sample-barcoded 5' primer plus a J-beta primer mix. TCRdb reprocessed the 5' RACE reads via MiXCR and lists one record per CDR3 protein. This table has more than 650,000 distinct CDR3 sequences, 40% to 65% appearing once. Specimen: blood. The chain employs TRBV20-1 and TRBJ2-5, with D maybe TRBD2 (7 bases). This sequence was found in a man aged 80 or over in good health. CDR3 sequence reads: CSARGGEGETQYF. DNA of the CDR3: TGCAGTGCCCGAGGGGGGGAGGGAGAGACCCAGTACTTC.